Shown below are 20 T cell receptor beta chains from a single sample sequenced in a study of T cells in Graves' hyperthyroidism and ophthalmopathy. There were TCR beta CDR3 regions amplified from RNA transcripts. First-round RT-PCR with HTBI primers amplified the TCR CDR3 region. TCRdb reanalysed the multiplex PCR reads using MiXCR and keeps one entry per CDR3 protein. This table has about 270,000 distinct CDR3 sequences, approximately 21% appearing once. Input material: blood. These receptors were collected from a young man with Graves' ophthalmopathy.

V is TRBV6-2 or TRBV6-3 and J is TRBJ1-1; D remains unclear. The CDR3 is made up of 14 amino acids. Trimming stripped 3 bases from V and 4 bases from J, with 12 bases between. Germline V CDR1 and CDR2: MNHEY, SVGEGT. CDR3 in amino acids: CASSYIGRSTEAFF. The CDR3, as DNA: TGTGCCAGCAGTTATATCGGCAGGAGCACTGAAGCTTTCTTT.

The rearrangement joins TRBV20-1 to TRBJ2-7; D call uncertain. This CDR3 contains 13 residues. V dropped 8 bases and J dropped 0 bases, with 14 bases sitting between them. CDR1 is DFQATT and CDR2 is SNEGSKA in the germline V gene (reference sequence). DNA for the CDR3: TGCAGTCCTAAAGACCCTCTCTCCTACGAGCAGTACTTC. It codes for CSPKDPLSYEQYF.

This clonotype was observed at least ten times. The gene calls are TRBV3-1 and TRBJ2-5; TRBD1 matches at 8 bases. V lost 2 bases and J lost 4; bases outside the gene matches: 9. The CDR3 runs 16 residues. Germline-derived CDR1 and CDR2 are LGHDT and YNNKEL (reference sequence). Here the CDR3 reads CASSQPGQGIRETQYF. Here the CDR3 DNA reads TGTGCCAGCAGCCAACCCGGACAGGGTATCAGAGAGACCCAGTACTTC.

The table lists this clonotype with many counts. The chain employs TRBV11-2 and TRBJ2-3; 12 positions match TRBD2. The CDR3 extends over 19 amino acids. Germline CDR1 SGHAT, CDR2 FQNNGV. The V segment lost 2 bases and the J segment 0 bases; nucleotides outside the gene matches: 9. The CDR3 sequence: CASSLSRLAGGPSTDTQYF. CDR3 DNA sequence: TGTGCCAGCAGCTTATCTCGGCTAGCGGGAGGGCCGAGCACAGATACGCAGTATTTT.

This clonotype occurred once. The V gene is TRBV14, the J gene TRBJ2-1; TRBD2 matches at 9 bases. The CDR3 runs to 16 residues. Germline V gene sequence: CDR1 SGHDN, CDR2 FVKESK. V lost 1 base and J lost 7; bases outside the gene matches: 8. The CDR3 loop reads CASSQGRSGRMNEQFF. The CDR3 coding sequence is TGTGCCAGCAGCCAAGGCCGAAGCGGGAGGATGAATGAGCAGTTCTTC.

This clonotype was recorded at least ten times. The chain has TRBV3-1 and TRBJ2-7; 13 bases align to TRBD2. Germline loops: CDR1 LGHDT, CDR2 YNNKEL (reference sequence). With 4 bases clipped from V and 3 bases from J, the junction kept 3 bases outside the gene matches. The CDR3 covers 15 residues. This CDR3 reads CASSRTSGGRYEQYF. DNA of the CDR3: TGTGCCAGCAGCCGGACTAGCGGGGGACGCTACGAGCAGTACTTC.

This clonotype has a count of ten or more. The chain recombines TRBV30 with TRBJ1-1; D gene unclear. Germline CDR1 reads GTSNPN; CDR2 reads SVGIG (reference sequence). This CDR3 has 11 residues. V was shortened by 6 bases and J by 2 bases, with 7 bases between the two germline ends. CDR3 sequence reads: CACKQNTEAFF. CDR3 coding DNA: TGTGCCTGCAAACAAAACACTGAAGCTTTCTTT.

Ten or more counts support this clonotype. The chain links TRBV5-1 to TRBJ2-7; TRBD1 aligns across 9 bases. The CDR3 is 16 amino acids. The V segment lost 3 bases and the J segment 2 bases; nucleotides outside the gene matches: 9. Germline-derived CDR1 and CDR2 are SGHRS and YFSETQ. CDR3 sequence reads: CASSYQAGTGTYEQYF. The CDR3 region has the DNA TGCGCCAGCAGCTATCAGGCCGGGACAGGGACCTACGAGCAGTACTTC.

The genes are TRBV20-1 and TRBJ2-7; D remains ambiguous. Germline lookup yields CDR1 DFQATT and CDR2 SNEGSKA (reference sequence). The CDR3 covers 13 residues. V lost 2 bases, J lost 0 bases, and 8 bases lay in between. As DNA, the CDR3 is TGCAGTGCTAGACAGGTCAACTCCTACGAGCAGTACTTC. This codes for CSARQVNSYEQYF.

The sample holds many counts of this clonotype. The genes are TRBV6-6 and TRBJ2-1, with TRBD2 identical over 9 bases. After removal of 2 bases from V and 8 bases from J, the junction contained 13 bases not matched to a gene. CDR1 is MNHNY and CDR2 is SVGAGI in the germline V gene (reference sequence). CDR3 length equals 17 residues. The CDR3 spells CASSYGLASNPGDEQFF. As DNA, the CDR3 is TGTGCCAGCAGTTACGGACTAGCGTCGAACCCGGGCGATGAGCAGTTCTTC.

This chain uses TRBV12-3 or TRBV12-4 with TRBJ2-2; 12 bases are a match to TRBD2. J was trimmed by 9 bases and V by 5 bases; bases with no gene match: 10. The CDR3 covers 16 residues. CDR3: CASSPTSGRGGRELFF. DNA for the CDR3: TGTGCCAGCAGTCCGACTAGCGGGAGAGGCGGGCGGGAGCTGTTTTTT.

Ten or more counts support this clonotype. This rearrangement joins TRBV2 to TRBJ1-2; D gene uncertain. CDR1 and CDR2 (germline): SNHLY, FYNNEI. This CDR3 contains 11 residues. V was pared by 6 bases and J by 6 bases, with 8 bases between. CDR3 DNA: TGTGCCAGCAGAGGCCAACATGGCTACACCTTC. Protein product: CASRGQHGYTF.

This clonotype was picked up a small number of times. This rearrangement joins TRBV7-6 to TRBJ2-5; D may be TRBD1 (6 bases). Between the trimmed V and J ends, which lost 4 bases and 6 bases, there was a span of 9 bases. From germline, CDR1 is SGHVS and CDR2 FNYEAQ. This CDR3 is built from 12 residues. The CDR3 region has the DNA TGTGCCAGCAGCTACAGGGCAAAGACCCAGTACTTC. This translates into CASSYRAKTQYF. Based on the CDR3 plus reference TRBV7-6 and TRBJ2-5, the full variable domain is GAGVSQSPRYKVTKRGQDVALRCDPISGHVSLYWYRQALGQGPEFLTYFNYEAQQDKSGLPNDRFSAERPEGSISTLTIQRTEQRDSAMYRCASSYRAKTQYFGPGTRLLVL.

This clonotype was seen a few times. The genes are TRBV28 and TRBJ2-4, with 10 bases that match TRBD2. CDR1 is MDHEN, CDR2 SYDVKM, per germline. The CDR3 consists of 15 residues. With V trimmed by 6 bases and J by 9 bases, 11 bases remained unmatched. CDR3 bases: TGTGCCAGCAGCCGGACGCTAGCGGGAGACGGCATTCAGTACTTC. Protein sequence: CASSRTLAGDGIQYF.

Many counts were recorded for this clonotype. The chain couples TRBV3-1 to TRBJ2-5; a weak D match, TRBD1 (6 bases). The CDR3 has 13 residues. The V gene lost 4 bases and the J gene lost 2 bases, with 8 bases spanning the gap. Germline CDR1 reads LGHDT; CDR2 reads YNNKEL (reference sequence). CDR3 amino acids: CASSRQVQETQYF. In DNA form, the CDR3 reads TGTGCCAGCAGCCGACAGGTACAAGAGACCCAGTACTTC.

The J gene is TRBJ2-7, the V gene TRBV14; no reliable D call. V lost 0 bases, J lost 0 bases, and 18 bases lay in between. The germline V gene has CDR1 SGHDN and CDR2 FVKESK. The CDR3 extends over 18 amino acids. The CDR3, as DNA: TGTGCCAGCAGCCAAGAGGCTTCGGCCGAACCGAGCTCCTACGAGCAGTACTTC. Amino acids: CASSQEASAEPSSYEQYF.

This clonotype was seen a few times. The chain links TRBV9 to TRBJ2-1; 15 bases match TRBD2. This CDR3 is 17 amino acids long. Germline-derived CDR1 and CDR2 are SGDLS and YYNGEE. The junction had 7 bases not matched to a gene; V was cut back by 0 bases and J by 9 bases. This CDR3 reads CASSVGGLAGGWGEQFF. The CDR3 DNA reads TGTGCCAGCAGCGTAGGGGGACTAGCGGGAGGATGGGGTGAGCAGTTCTTC.

This CDR3 reads CASSSVREQFF. CDR3 DNA sequence: TGTGCCAGCAGCTCCGTACGTGAGCAGTTCTTC. The chain carries TRBV7-2 and TRBJ2-1; the D is unclear. Germline CDR1 and CDR2: SGHTA and FQGNSA. Trimming cost V 4 bases and J 9 bases, with 7 bases left between them. CDR3 length: 11 residues. The variable domain in full, completed from reference TRBV7-2 and TRBJ2-1, reads GAGVSQSPSNKVTEKGKDVELRCDPISGHTALYWYRQSLGQGLEFLIYFQGNSAPDKSGLPSDRFSAERTGGSVSTLTIQRTQQEDSAVYLCASSSVREQFFGPGTRLTVL.

This clonotype was counted many times. The chain joins TRBV7-8 to TRBJ1-3, with TRBD1 as a possible D gene (6 bases). The CDR3 has 17 residues. The germline V and J ends were trimmed by 3 bases and 0 bases, with 15 bases remaining between them. CDR1 SGHVS and CDR2 FQNEAQ come from the germline V gene. CDR3 region: CASSLGVGGPSGNTIYF. The CDR3 DNA reads TGTGCCAGCAGCTTGGGGGTCGGGGGGCCCTCTGGAAACACCATATATTTT.

This clonotype has at least ten counts. The V gene is TRBV28, the J gene TRBJ1-5; the match to TRBD1 covers 8 bases. The CDR3 covers 18 residues. In germline, CDR1 is MDHEN, CDR2 SYDVKM. The ends lost 2 bases at V and 1 base at J; junction bases unmatched: 10. In DNA, the CDR3 is TGTGCCAGCAGTTTACCAGGGGGCGGGAGAATAAGCAATCAGCCCCAGCATTTT. As protein: CASSLPGGGRISNQPQHF.